Detailed here is one TCR beta chain. Antigen: not known. The CDR3 is 14 amino acids. CDR1 and CDR2 (germline): LNHDA, SQIVND (reference sequence). J gave up 13 bases and V 5 bases, and 16 bases lay outside the gene matches. The protocol was immunoSEQ multiplex PCR, while the TCRdb copy is restricted to in-frame clones and leaves out a portion. The sample lists approximately 25,000 clones; 90% were seen once. This entry is derived from a study of T cells in localized non-small cell lung cancer. Broader study findings: Heterogeneity remains possible because sequencing was limited to only one tumor region. Clonality peaked in uninvolved adjacent lung rather than tumor.

The sample here was peripheral blood, taken before any cancer treatment. The J gene is TRBJ1-2, the V gene TRBV19; TRBD1 matches at 7 bases. The sequence was collected from a woman aged 40-70 years with stage I lung adenocarcinoma. CDR3 protein: CASSLAGGRGGTTF. CDR3 nucleotides: TGTGCCAGTAGTCTGGCAGGGGGGCGAGGGGGTACCACCTTC.